The present T cell receptor beta chain was sequenced within a study of OX40 agonist ivuxolimab in advanced cancers. The study in broad terms: Ivuxolimab was a fully human IgG2 agonistic monoclonal antibody targeting the costimulatory receptor OX40 (CD134). Peripheral TCRbeta sequencing aimed to test whether ivuxolimab altered TCR sequence diversity and caused clonal T-cell expansion. Of the approximately 50 dose-escalation patients, hepatocellular carcinoma was present in about 19, melanoma in approximately 15, renal cell carcinoma in 9 and head and neck cancer in 9. Intravenous ivuxolimab was administered to patients every 2 weeks at six dose levels: 0.01, 0.1, 0.3, 1.5, 3 and 10 mg/kg. Partial responses occurred in three dose-escalation patients: two with cutaneous melanoma and one with hepatocellular carcinoma. The dose-escalation cohort was 80% to 90% male with a mean age of about 65 years, ranging from roughly 23 to 90. The paper reports the monotherapy dose-escalation portion (N ≈ 50 patients) of the phase I ivuxolimab trial. Patients were allowed to have had prior anti-PD-1, anti-PD-L1 or anti-CTLA-4 therapy, and around 40% of the dose-escalation patients had previously received checkpoint inhibitors. Study-wide findings and limitations: In the 0.1-3.0 mg/kg groups, partial responders were among the patients with the lowest normalized peripheral clonal expansion, particularly in CD8+ T cells. Low levels of normalized T-cell clonal expansion were also shown by some nonresponding patients. After ivuxolimab, CD8+ T cells had more expanded clones than CD4+ T cells on average. The antigen specificity of the peripheral T cells that underwent clonal expansion was not determined. At doses of 0.1 to 3.0 mg/kg, clonal expansion of both CD4+ and CD8+ blood T cells was observed from baseline to week 6.

The CDR3 sequence holds 18 residues, the cysteine and phenylalanine included. CDR3 DNA only is kept here, 54 bases in frame from base 1. CDR1 MDHEN and CDR2 SYDVKM are derived from the germline V gene. Trimming removed 4 bases from V and 3 bases from J, leaving 24 bases between the germline ends. With regard to this clone: Its antigen is still unknown. Per-base qualities were not stored, and no clone one base away is much larger.

Genomic DNA was isolated from the sorted cells so that the TCRbeta CDR3 region could be sequenced. The immunoSEQ Assay was used to sequence the TCRbeta CDR3 regions. The clones in this table, taken by TCRdb from immuneACCESS, are in-frame only. Not every clone is retained; where verified, under half of the shortfall comes from an unresolved V gene, and the cause of the rest is unknown. In all, the sample holds 30,000 to 40,000 clones, and roughly 87% of those were seen once. The leading ten clones occupy roughly 28% of the sample. The trial excluded patients who had a history of autoimmune disease or who were on systemic immunosuppression. Peripheral blood for TCR sequencing was collected from all dose cohorts at baseline, on cycle 4 day 1, and on cycle 7 day 1. The samples were taken from a phase I, first-in-human, multicenter, open-label dose-escalation trial of ivuxolimab. Adults with locally advanced or metastatic melanoma, renal cell, hepatocellular, or head and neck squamous cell carcinoma were enrolled in the trial. Before TCR sequencing, CD4+ T cells and CD8+ T cells from peripheral blood were sorted into separate populations.

This sequence was found in an adult with an advanced solid tumor such as melanoma, head and neck, liver or kidney cancer. The sample was CD4+ or CD8+ T cells sorted from blood, taken in a trial of the OX40 agonist ivuxolimab. The rearranged chain carries TRBV28 and TRBJ1-2; a weak D assignment points to TRBD1 (5 bases agree). The CDR3: CASSSTPITGTLDYGYTF. The DNA is as follows: TGTGCCAGCAGTTCAACCCCGATCACAGGAACCCTGGACTATGGCTACACCTTC.